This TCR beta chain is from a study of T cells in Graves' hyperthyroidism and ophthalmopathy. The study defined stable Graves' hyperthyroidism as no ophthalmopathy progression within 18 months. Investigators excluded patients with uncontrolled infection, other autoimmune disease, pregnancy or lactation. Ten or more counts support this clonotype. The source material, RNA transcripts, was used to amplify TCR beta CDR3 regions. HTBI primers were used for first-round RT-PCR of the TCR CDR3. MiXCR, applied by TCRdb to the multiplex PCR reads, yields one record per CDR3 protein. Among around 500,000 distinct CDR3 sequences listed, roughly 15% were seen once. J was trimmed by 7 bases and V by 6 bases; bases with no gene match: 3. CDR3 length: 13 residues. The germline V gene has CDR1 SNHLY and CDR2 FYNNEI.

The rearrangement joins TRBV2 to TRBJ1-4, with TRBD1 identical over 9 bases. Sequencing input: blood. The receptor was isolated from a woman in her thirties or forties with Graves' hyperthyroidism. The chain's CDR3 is CASRGTGSEKLFF. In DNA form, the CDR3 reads TGTGCCAGCAGGGGGACAGGGAGTGAAAAACTGTTTTTT.